Below, 7 T cell receptor beta chains from the same sample are listed, as sequenced in a study of cytomegalovirus exposure and HLA in healthy donors. The primer mix had 60 Vbeta and 13 Jbeta primers. Only in-frame clones appear in the TCRdb table, and some are missing; sequencing was by immunoSEQ multiplex PCR. Among approximately 200,000 clones listed, 60% to 80% were seen once. Sequencing used PBMCs. These receptors came from a woman under 30 in good health and CMV-seronegative.

The chain has TRBV11-3 and TRBJ2-2, with 16 bases identical to TRBD2. The J segment lost 6 bases and the V segment lost 5 bases, leaving 6 bases of the junction unmatched. The length of the CDR3 is 17 residues. In germline, CDR1 is SGHNT, CDR2 YENEEA. The CDR3 region has the DNA TGTGCCAGCAGCCCGGGACTAGCGGGGGGGCCTCCCGGGGAGCTGTTTTTT. Its translation: CASSPGLAGGPPGELFF.

This clone was found once. J is TRBJ1-6 and V is TRBV7-9; no reliable D call. The CDR3 runs to 12 residues. Trimming took off 3 bases at V and 8 bases at J, with 5 bases between the two ends. Germline V gives CDR1 SEHNR, CDR2 FQNEAQ (reference sequence). The CDR3 region is CASSLEHSPLHF. The CDR3 nucleotides read TGTGCCAGCAGCTTGGAGCATTCACCCCTCCACTTT.

This chain joins TRBV28 and TRBJ2-3; 8 positions agree with TRBD1. CDR1 is MDHEN, CDR2 SYDVKM, per germline. The length of the CDR3 is 15 residues. The junction had 3 bases not matched to a gene; V was cut back by 4 bases and J by 0 bases. CDR3 sequence reads: CASSSRQGSTDTQYF. The CDR3 region has the DNA TGTGCCAGCAGTTCTAGACAGGGGAGCACAGATACGCAGTATTTT.

This clone was counted only a few times. The chain has TRBV10-1 and TRBJ1-5; D perhaps matches TRBD1 (5 bases). Looked up from germline, CDR1 is WNHNN and CDR2 is SYGVQD (reference sequence). This CDR3 spans 13 amino acids. Trimming shortened V by 5 bases and J by 4 bases, and 9 bases separated the two germline ends. For the CDR3, the DNA is TGCGCCAGCAGTTCAGGGTGGAATCAGCCCCAGCATTTT. The encoded protein is CASSSGWNQPQHF.

The gene calls are TRBV28 and TRBJ1-1, with D possibly being TRBD1 (5 bases). Trimming took off 5 bases at V and 1 base at J, with 8 bases between the two ends. The CDR3 sequence is 13 residues long. Germline V gene data show CDR1 as MDHEN and CDR2 as SYDVKM. CDR3 loop: CASSHGQNTEAFF. As DNA, the CDR3 is TGTGCCAGCAGTCATGGACAGAACACTGAAGCTTTCTTT.

The CDR3 loop reads CAWSVRRRVYGYTF. As DNA, the CDR3 is TGTGCCTGGAGTGTACGGCGCAGGGTCTATGGCTACACCTTC. The gene calls are TRBV30 and TRBJ1-2; D possibly corresponds to TRBD1 (5 bases). The CDR3 runs 14 residues. Per germline, CDR1 GTSNPN and CDR2 SVGIG (reference sequence). The V and J ends lost 0 bases and 4 bases respectively, with 12 bases between them.

This chain joins TRBV9 and TRBJ1-5; possibly TRBD1 for D (5 bases). The CDR3 totals 14 residues. The germline V and J ends were trimmed by 3 bases and 5 bases, with 12 bases remaining between them. Germline CDR1 and CDR2: SGDLS and YYNGEE. The DNA of the CDR3 is TGTGCCAGCAGCGCATCAGGGTTGGATCAGCCCCAGCATTTT. Translating gives CASSASGLDQPQHF.